In this sample, the clone carrying this T cell receptor (beta chain) turned up many times. This specimen belongs to a study of CD8+CD57+ T cells in acquired aplastic anemia. On the study more broadly: Healthy donor CD4+ cell samples had a mean of around 10 million reads.

The V segment lost 8 bases and the J segment 6 bases; nucleotides outside the gene matches: 9. Germline V gene sequence: CDR1 MNHEY, CDR2 SMNVEV (reference sequence). This CDR3 is built from 14 residues. Genomic DNA was employed as the template in profiling TCR beta VDJ and CDR3. TCRdb independently ran MiXCR on the reads; one entry per CDR3 protein. The repertoire consists of around 140,000 distinct CDR3 sequences, with 40% to 45% occurring once and the leading ten covering 8% to 8.5%. The sequenced material came from sorted CD4+, CD8+, or CD8+CD57+ T cells (not recorded which) from PBMCs. The source is a human donor in good health, serving as a control. The V gene is TRBV27, the J gene TRBJ2-3; TRBD1 agrees at 9 bases. As DNA, the CDR3 is TGTGCCAGCGGCCAAAGGACAGGGGCCGATACGCAGTATTTT. Translated, it gives CASGQRTGADTQYF.